This T cell receptor beta chain was retrieved from a study of OX40 agonist ivuxolimab in advanced cancers. Context from the whole study: Ivuxolimab was an agonistic, fully human IgG2 monoclonal antibody directed against OX40 (CD134), a costimulatory receptor. Intravenous ivuxolimab was administered to patients every 2 weeks at six dose levels: 0.01, 0.1, 0.3, 1.5, 3 and 10 mg/kg. Of the approximately 50 dose-escalation patients, hepatocellular carcinoma was present in approximately 20, melanoma in roughly 15, renal cell carcinoma in 9 and head and neck cancer in 9. In the dose-escalation cohort, 65% to 85% of patients were male, and the mean age was roughly 60 years with a range of 23 to 79. Patients were allowed to have had prior anti-PD-1, anti-PD-L1 or anti-CTLA-4 therapy, and approximately 37% of the dose-escalation patients had been treated with checkpoint inhibitors. Three dose-escalation patients achieved partial responses, one with hepatocellular carcinoma and two with cutaneous melanoma. The point of sequencing TCRbeta in the periphery was to test whether ivuxolimab changed TCR sequence diversity and drove clonal T-cell expansion. The paper covers the monotherapy dose-escalation part of the phase I ivuxolimab trial, which included N ≈ 57 patients.

Genomic DNA was extracted from sorted cells for sequencing of the TCRbeta CDR3 region. The immunoSEQ Assay was used for sequencing of TCRbeta CDR3 regions. TCRdb retrieved this table from immuneACCESS and kept in-frame rearrangements only. Not all clones are present; in checked studies, unresolved V genes account for under half, and no reason is known for the remainder. This sample lists tens of thousands of clones; 75% to 90% were detected once. 9.5% to 12% of the sample belongs to the ten largest clones. Broader findings and caveats from the paper: Antigen specificity was not determined for the clonally expanded peripheral T cells. After ivuxolimab, expanded clones were on average more numerous among CD8+ T cells than among CD4+ T cells. Low levels of normalized T-cell clonal expansion were also seen in some nonresponding patients. Partial responders in the 0.1-3.0 mg/kg groups had among the lowest normalized peripheral clonal expansion, especially among CD8+ T cells. At doses of 0.1 to 3.0 mg/kg, clonal expansion of both CD4+ and CD8+ T cells in blood was seen between baseline and week 6.

V is trimmed back by 6 bases and J by 4 bases, and the junction contains 6 bases that no gene match accounts for. The CDR3 runs 13 residues from the cysteine to the phenylalanine. The entry retains the CDR3 DNA only, 39 bases that are in frame from base 1. As encoded in the germline V gene, CDR1 is MNHNS while CDR2 is SASEGT. Patients with autoimmune disease history or receiving systemic immunosuppression were excluded from the trial. Peripheral blood for TCR sequencing was collected from all dose cohorts at baseline, on cycle 4 day 1, and on cycle 7 day 1. The samples were taken from a phase I, first-in-human, multicenter, open-label dose-escalation trial of ivuxolimab. The trial enrolled adults with locally advanced or metastatic head and neck squamous cell, hepatocellular, melanoma or renal cell carcinoma. Before TCR sequencing, CD4+ T cells and CD8+ T cells were sorted from peripheral blood as separate populations.

Regarding this clone: Its cognate antigen has yet to be identified. There are no base qualities to consult, and no much larger clone falls within one base.

Recombination joined TRBV6-1 with TRBJ2-7; TRBD1 lines up with 7 middle nucleotides. The sample in question was CD4+ or CD8+ T cells sorted from blood, obtained in a trial of the OX40 agonist ivuxolimab. The sequence came from an adult with an advanced solid tumor such as melanoma, head and neck, liver or kidney cancer. The CDR3 loop reads CASRGQDRYEQYF. The DNA sequence follows: TGTGCCAGCAGGGGGCAGGACAGGTACGAGCAGTACTTC.